This TCR beta chain was recovered during a study of T cells in Graves' hyperthyroidism and ophthalmopathy. Findings and limits, study-wide: Ophthalmopathy and stable hyperthyroidism were told apart by a 13 V-J model. Among clonotypes expanded in thyroid above 0.001, most were also found in blood.

There are 19 residues in the CDR3. Germline assignment: CDR1 MNHNS and CDR2 SASEGT. With V trimmed by 5 bases and J by 0 bases, 12 bases remained unmatched. This clonotype was picked up many times. The target antigen is unknown. PBMCs were collected from an approximately 9.3 ml volume of fresh peripheral blood. Template material for amplifying TCR beta CDR3 regions consisted of RNA transcripts. When the TCR CDR3 underwent first-round RT-PCR, the HTBI primer set was used. TCRdb re-analysed the multiplex PCR reads in MiXCR, keeping a single row per CDR3 protein. The sample contains hundreds of thousands of distinct CDR3 sequences, approximately 15% of which appear only once.

This receptor was obtained from a woman between 25 and 40 years old with Graves' hyperthyroidism. The sequencing sample was made of blood. This sequence joins TRBV6-1 and TRBJ2-1, with TRBD2 matching over 11 bases. The CDR3 sequence is CASSYFGTSGQSSYNEQFF. The CDR3 DNA sequence: TGTGCCAGCAGTTACTTTGGGACTAGCGGACAAAGCTCCTACAATGAGCAGTTCTTC.